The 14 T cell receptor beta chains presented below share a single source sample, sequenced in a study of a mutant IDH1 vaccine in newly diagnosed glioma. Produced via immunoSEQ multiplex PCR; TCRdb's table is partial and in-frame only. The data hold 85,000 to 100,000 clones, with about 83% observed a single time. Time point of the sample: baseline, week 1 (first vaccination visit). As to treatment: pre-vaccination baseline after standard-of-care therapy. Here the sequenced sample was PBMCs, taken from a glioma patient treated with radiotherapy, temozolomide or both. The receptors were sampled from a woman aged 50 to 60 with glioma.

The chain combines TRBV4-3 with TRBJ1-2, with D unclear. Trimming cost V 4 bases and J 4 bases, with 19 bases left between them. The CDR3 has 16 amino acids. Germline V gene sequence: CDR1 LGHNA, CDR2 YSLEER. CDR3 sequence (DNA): TGCGCCAGCAGCCGTACGGGTCTGAACGAGTTCTATGGCTACACCTTC. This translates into CASSRTGLNEFYGYTF.

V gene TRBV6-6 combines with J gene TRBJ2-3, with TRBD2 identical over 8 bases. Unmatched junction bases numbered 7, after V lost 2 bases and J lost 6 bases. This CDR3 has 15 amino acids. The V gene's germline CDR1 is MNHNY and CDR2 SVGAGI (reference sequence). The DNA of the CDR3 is TGTGCCAGCAGTTACCGGGGGGGCGGGTCGGATACGCAGTATTTT. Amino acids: CASSYRGGGSDTQYF.

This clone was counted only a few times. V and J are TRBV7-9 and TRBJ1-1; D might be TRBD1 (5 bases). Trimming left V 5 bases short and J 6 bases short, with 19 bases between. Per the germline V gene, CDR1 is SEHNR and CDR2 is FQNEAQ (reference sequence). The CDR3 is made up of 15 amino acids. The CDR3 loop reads CASSGYAGISPEAFF. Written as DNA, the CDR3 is TGTGCCAGCAGCGGTTATGCAGGGATCTCTCCTGAAGCTTTCTTT.

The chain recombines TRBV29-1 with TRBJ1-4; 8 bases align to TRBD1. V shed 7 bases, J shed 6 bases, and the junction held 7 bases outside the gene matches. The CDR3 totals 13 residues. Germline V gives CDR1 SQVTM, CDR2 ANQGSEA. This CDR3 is CSAKQGGHEKLFF. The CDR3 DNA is TGCAGCGCCAAACAGGGGGGGCATGAAAAACTGTTTTTT.

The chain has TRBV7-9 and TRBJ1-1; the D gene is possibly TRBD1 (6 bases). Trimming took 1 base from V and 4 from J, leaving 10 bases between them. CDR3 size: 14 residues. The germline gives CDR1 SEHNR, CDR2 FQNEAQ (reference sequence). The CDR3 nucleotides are TGTGCCAGCAGCTTAGAGGTAGGGGGCACTGAAGCTTTCTTT. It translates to CASSLEVGGTEAFF.

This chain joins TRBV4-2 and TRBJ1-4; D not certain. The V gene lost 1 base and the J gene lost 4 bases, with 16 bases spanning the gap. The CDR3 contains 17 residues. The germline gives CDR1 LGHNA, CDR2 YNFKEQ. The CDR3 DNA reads TGTGCCAGCAGCCAAGCCCCTGGCGGGCAGGTTAATGAAAAACTGTTTTTT. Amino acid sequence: CASSQAPGGQVNEKLFF.

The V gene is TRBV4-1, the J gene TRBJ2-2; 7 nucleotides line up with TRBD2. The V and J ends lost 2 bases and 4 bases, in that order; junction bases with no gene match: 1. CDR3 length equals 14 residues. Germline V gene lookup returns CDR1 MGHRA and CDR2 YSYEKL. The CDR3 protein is CASSQSGGTGELFF. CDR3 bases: TGCGCCAGCAGCCAATCGGGGGGCACCGGGGAGCTGTTTTTT.

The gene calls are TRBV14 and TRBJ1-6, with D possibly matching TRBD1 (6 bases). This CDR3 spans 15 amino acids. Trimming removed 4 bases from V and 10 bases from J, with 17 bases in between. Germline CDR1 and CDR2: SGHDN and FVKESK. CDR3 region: CASSRAQGVWSPLHF. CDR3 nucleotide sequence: TGTGCCAGCAGCCGGGCACAGGGAGTTTGGTCACCCCTCCACTTT.

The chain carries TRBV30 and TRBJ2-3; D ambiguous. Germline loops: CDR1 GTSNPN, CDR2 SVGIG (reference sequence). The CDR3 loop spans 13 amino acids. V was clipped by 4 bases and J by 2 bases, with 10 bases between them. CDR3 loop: CAWTAQTTDTQYF. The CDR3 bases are TGTGCCTGGACCGCCCAGACCACAGATACGCAGTATTTT.

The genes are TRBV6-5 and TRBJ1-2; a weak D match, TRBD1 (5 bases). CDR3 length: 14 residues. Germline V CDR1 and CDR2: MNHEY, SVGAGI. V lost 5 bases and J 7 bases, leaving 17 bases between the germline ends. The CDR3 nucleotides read TGTGCCAGCAGTAATGCAGGGAGCTTCCGTGGCTACACCTTC. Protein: CASSNAGSFRGYTF.

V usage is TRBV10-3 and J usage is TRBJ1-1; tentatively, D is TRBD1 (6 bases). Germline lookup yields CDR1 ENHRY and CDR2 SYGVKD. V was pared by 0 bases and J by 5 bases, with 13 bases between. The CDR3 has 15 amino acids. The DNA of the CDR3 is TGTGCCATCAGTGAGTCGAGGGGACAACGGACTGAAGCTTTCTTT. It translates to CAISESRGQRTEAFF.

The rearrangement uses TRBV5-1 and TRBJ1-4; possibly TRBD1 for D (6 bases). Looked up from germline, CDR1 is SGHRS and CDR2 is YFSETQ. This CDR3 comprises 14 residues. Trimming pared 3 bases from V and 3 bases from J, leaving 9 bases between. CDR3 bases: TGCGCCAGCAGCTGCGGACAGCCTAATGAAAAACTGTTTTTT. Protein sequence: CASSCGQPNEKLFF. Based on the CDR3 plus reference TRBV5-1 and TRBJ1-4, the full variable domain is KAGVTQTPRYLIKTRGQQVTLSCSPISGHRSVSWYQQTPGQGLQFLFEYFSETQRNKGNFPGRFSGRQFSNSRSEMNVSTLELGDSALYLCASSCGQPNEKLFFGSGTQLSVL.

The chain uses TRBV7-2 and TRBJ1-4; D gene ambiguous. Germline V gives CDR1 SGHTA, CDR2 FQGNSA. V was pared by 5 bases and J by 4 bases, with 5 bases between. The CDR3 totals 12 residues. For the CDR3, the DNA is TGTGCCAGCAGCCGACTTAATGAAAAACTGTTTTTT. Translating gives CASSRLNEKLFF.

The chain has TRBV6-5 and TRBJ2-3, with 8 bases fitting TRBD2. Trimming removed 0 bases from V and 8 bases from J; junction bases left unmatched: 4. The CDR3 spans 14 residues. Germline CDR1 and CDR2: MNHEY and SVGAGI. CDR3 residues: CASSYSSGGTTQYF. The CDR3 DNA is TGTGCCAGCAGTTACTCCTCGGGGGGGACTACGCAGTATTTT.